Listed below are T cell receptor beta chains from one sample, sequenced in a study of cytomegalovirus exposure and HLA in healthy donors. Here immunoSEQ multiplex PCR was the method, and the copy in TCRdb shows in-frame clones only, minus some. The sample has tens of thousands of clones; under 80% are singletons. The sequenced sample consisted of PBMCs. These receptors were collected from a woman aged 50 to 65 in good health and CMV-seropositive. Each CDR3 is given with its conserved first and last residue. A D gene is named only where the DNA matches it firmly. Rows give clone size only sometimes, using once, few, many, or a class for an expanded clone.

D gene: TRBD1
clone size: -
V gene: TRBV10-1
J gene: TRBJ2-1
CDR3 DNA: TGCGCCAGCAGAGATGGACAGGGGCCGGTCTACAATGAGCAGTTCTTC
CDR3 protein: CASRDGQGPVYNEQFF

D gene: -
clone size: -
V gene: TRBV5-6
J gene: TRBJ1-3
CDR3 DNA: TGTGCCAGCAGCCGCGGGAAACAGGCAGACTCTGGAAACACCATATATTTT
CDR3 protein: CASSRGKQADSGNTIYF

D gene: -
clone size: -
V gene: TRBV2
J gene: TRBJ2-3
CDR3 DNA: TGTGCCAGCAGTGACCCCCCCGGGACTGCCAGGGGGGATACGCAGTATTTT
CDR3 protein: CASSDPPGTARGDTQYF

D gene: TRBD1
clone size: few
V gene: TRBV10-2
J gene: TRBJ1-1
CDR3 DNA: TGCGCCAGCAGCCAGGGGGCCGGCACTGAAGCTTTCTTT
CDR3 protein: CASSQGAGTEAFF

D gene: -
clone size: -
V gene: TRBV7-3
J gene: TRBJ1-1
CDR3 DNA: TGTGCCAGCAGCATAGGAGGGGCAGCCACTGAAGCTTTCTTT
CDR3 protein: CASSIGGAATEAFF

D gene: TRBD1
clone size: -
V gene: TRBV6-5
J gene: TRBJ1-4
CDR3 DNA: TGTGCCAGCGGGGCACAGGGGACTAATGAAAAACTGTTTTTT
CDR3 protein: CASGAQGTNEKLFF

D gene: -
clone size: -
V gene: TRBV7-9
J gene: TRBJ1-1
CDR3 DNA: TGTGCCAGCAGCTCCCGACAAACGAACACTGAAGCTTTCTTT
CDR3 protein: CASSSRQTNTEAFF

D gene: -
clone size: -
V gene: TRBV7-8
J gene: TRBJ2-1
CDR3 DNA: TGTGCCAGCAGCTTAGGGACATCCCATTACAATGAGCAGTTCTTC
CDR3 protein: CASSLGTSHYNEQFF

D gene: -
clone size: -
V gene: TRBV5-1
J gene: TRBJ1-1
CDR3 DNA: TGCGCCAGCAGCACGGGGAACACTGAAGCTTTCTTT
CDR3 protein: CASSTGNTEAFF

D gene: -
clone size: -
V gene: TRBV19
J gene: TRBJ2-1
CDR3 DNA: TGTGCCAGTAGTACAGGACCCCAGGGTGAGCAGTTCTTC
CDR3 protein: CASSTGPQGEQFF

D gene: -
clone size: -
V gene: TRBV5-6
J gene: TRBJ1-3
CDR3 DNA: TGTGCCAGCAGCTATGGATCTGGGAGGTACACCATATATTTT
CDR3 protein: CASSYGSGRYTIYF

D gene: TRBD1
clone size: few
V gene: TRBV7-9
J gene: TRBJ2-5
CDR3 DNA: TGTGCCAGCAGCCCACGGGACAGGGTGGAGACCCAGTACTTC
CDR3 protein: CASSPRDRVETQYF

D gene: TRBD1
clone size: few
V gene: TRBV19
J gene: TRBJ1-1
CDR3 DNA: TGTGCCAGTAGTTCCGGGACAGGCGGAACTGAAGCTTTCTTT
CDR3 protein: CASSSGTGGTEAFF

D gene: -
clone size: few
V gene: TRBV6-6
J gene: TRBJ2-3
CDR3 DNA: TGTGCCAGCAGTTACTCTAGGGACTCAGATACGCAGTATTTT
CDR3 protein: CASSYSRDSDTQYF

D gene: -
clone size: -
V gene: TRBV4-1
J gene: TRBJ1-4
CDR3 DNA: TGCGCCAGCAGCCAAGATGGTTTACGGGGGGTTTATGAAAAACTGTTTTTT
CDR3 protein: CASSQDGLRGVYEKLFF

D gene: TRBD1
clone size: -
V gene: TRBV7-9
J gene: TRBJ2-1
CDR3 DNA: TGTGCCAGCAGCCACCGGGACAGATCCTACAATGAGCAGTTCTTC
CDR3 protein: CASSHRDRSYNEQFF

D gene: -
clone size: -
V gene: TRBV19
J gene: TRBJ2-2
CDR3 DNA: TGTGCCAGTAGTATACTCGTAACCGGGGAGCTGTTTTTT
CDR3 protein: CASSILVTGELFF

D gene: TRBD1
clone size: -
V gene: TRBV5-5
J gene: TRBJ1-1
CDR3 DNA: TGTGCCAGCAGCTTGGCGGGCCGACAGGGATCCACTGAAGCTTTCTTT
CDR3 protein: CASSLAGRQGSTEAFF

D gene: TRBD1
clone size: -
V gene: TRBV2
J gene: TRBJ2-1
CDR3 DNA: TGTGCCAGCAGTGGACAGGGAGTATCTAATGAGCAGTTCTTC
CDR3 protein: CASSGQGVSNEQFF

D gene: TRBD2
clone size: few
V gene: TRBV6-1
J gene: TRBJ2-3
CDR3 DNA: TGTGCCAGCATTGCGAGCGGGGGTATCACAGATACGCAGTATTTT
CDR3 protein: CASIASGGITDTQYF

D gene: -
clone size: -
V gene: TRBV10-2
J gene: TRBJ2-7
CDR3 DNA: TGCGCCAGCAGTGACCCGGCAGAGGGCTACGAGCAGTACTTC
CDR3 protein: CASSDPAEGYEQYF

D gene: -
clone size: -
V gene: TRBV4-1
J gene: TRBJ2-7
CDR3 DNA: TGCGCCAGCAGCCAAGATTTTTTGGCGGGTTGGTACGAGCAGTACTTC
CDR3 protein: CASSQDFLAGWYEQYF

D gene: TRBD2
clone size: -
V gene: TRBV19
J gene: TRBJ2-7
CDR3 DNA: TGTGCCAGTAGTCCCCGTACTAGCGGGGGCGACGAGCAGTACTTC
CDR3 protein: CASSPRTSGGDEQYF

D gene: TRBD1
clone size: -
V gene: TRBV2
J gene: TRBJ1-3
CDR3 DNA: TGTGCCAGCAGTGAAAACAGGGGACCAGGAAACACCATATATTTT
CDR3 protein: CASSENRGPGNTIYF

D gene: TRBD1
clone size: -
V gene: TRBV7-6
J gene: TRBJ1-4
CDR3 DNA: TGTGCCAGCAGCTTCGGGACAGGGAATGAAAAACTGTTTTTT
CDR3 protein: CASSFGTGNEKLFF